This T cell receptor (beta chain) was obtained from a study of T cells in Graves' hyperthyroidism and ophthalmopathy. In regard to this clonotype: Its antigen is not known.

RNA transcripts yielded amplified TCR beta CDR3 regions. Using the HTBI primer set, a first-round RT-PCR was run on the TCR CDR3. MiXCR, applied by TCRdb to the multiplex PCR reads, yields one record per CDR3 protein. This table has 550,000 to 600,000 distinct CDR3 sequences, 13% to 15% appearing once. Points from the study as a whole: Researchers report that a 13 V-J model separated ophthalmopathy from stable hyperthyroidism. Within blood appeared most thyroid clonotypes that had expanded above 0.001.

Among ophthalmopathy patients, the Clinical Activity Score reached at least 3, the NOSPECS grade reached at least 4, and duration remained under 3 months. A patient was excluded if there was uncontrolled infection, other autoimmune disease, pregnancy or lactation. The CDR3 loop spans 18 amino acids. Germline loops: CDR1 KGHDR, CDR2 SFDVKD. The trim removed 0 bases at V and 4 bases at J, leaving 5 bases unmatched. The origin of this receptor is a woman between 18 and 30 years old with Graves' ophthalmopathy. The specimen sequenced was blood. The chain uses TRBV24-1 and TRBJ2-1; 13 bases are shared with TRBD2. The CDR3 loop reads CATSDLMGLAGNYNEQFF. The CDR3 region has the DNA TGTGCCACCAGTGATTTGATGGGACTAGCGGGGAATTACAATGAGCAGTTCTTC.